This T cell receptor (beta chain) emerged from a study of blood T cell repertoires in COVID-19. The CDR3 loop spans 13 amino acids. Trimming removed 0 bases from V and 12 bases from J; junction bases left unmatched: 8. The germline V gene has CDR1 SGHNT and CDR2 YYREEE (reference sequence). Per the authors' pipeline: Estimates of nucleated cell counts were drawn from the amplification of reference gene primers. Assay used: immunoSEQ multiplex PCR; TCRdb lists only in-frame clones, some missing. V and J calls and clone size come straight from that table; D and trimming were deduced from the DNA. The sample includes roughly 250,000 clones, about 87% of them seen just once.

The TCR sequence derives from a woman between 40 and 50 years old with acute or convalescent COVID-19. This sequence joins TRBV5-4 and TRBJ1-1, with TRBD1 matching over 7 bases. The sequencing input was peripheral blood. CDR3 amino acids: CASSLETGFVTFF. CDR3 sequence (DNA): TGTGCCAGCAGCTTGGAGACAGGGTTTGTAACTTTCTTT.